This TCR beta chain emerged from a study of control samples from healthy donors and cancer patients. Trimming cost V 1 base and J 0 bases, with 13 bases left between them. Germline CDR1 reads SGHRS; CDR2 reads YFSETQ. The CDR3 runs 17 residues. The protocol was immunoSEQ multiplex PCR, while the TCRdb copy is restricted to in-frame clones and leaves out a portion. The profile shows fewer than 100,000 clones, around nine tenths of them singletons. The sample taken for sequencing was blood. J is TRBJ2-2 and V is TRBV5-1; weak D call: TRBD2 (6 bases). This receptor was obtained from a woman between 45 and 60 years old in good health. The CDR3 DNA sequence: TGCGCCAGCAGCTTGACTTCTAGCGTCGCGAACACCGGGGAGCTGTTTTTT. This encodes CASSLTSSVANTGELFF.